Below are 27 T cell receptor beta chains sequenced from a single sample in a study of OX40 agonist ivuxolimab in advanced cancers. Only in-frame clones appear in the TCRdb table, and some are missing; sequencing was by immunoSEQ multiplex PCR. Seen here are 15,000 to 25,000 clones, about 80% observed once, and the top ten hold approximately 15%. Source: CD4+ or CD8+ T cells sorted from blood, taken in a trial of the OX40 agonist ivuxolimab. Receptors were obtained from an adult with an advanced solid tumor such as melanoma, head and neck, liver or kidney cancer.

This rearrangement joins TRBV6-5 to TRBJ2-4; the D gene is possibly TRBD2 (6 bases). The CDR3 extends over 13 amino acids. Looked up from germline, CDR1 is MNHEY and CDR2 is SVGAGI. The V end was cut by 2 bases, the J end by 8 bases, with 10 bases between. CDR3 nucleotide sequence: TGTGCCAGCAGTTACAGTTCGGGAGACATTCAGTACTTC. It is translated as CASSYSSGDIQYF.

V usage is TRBV5-1 and J usage is TRBJ2-2; D is possibly TRBD1 (6 bases). Deletions cut 1 base from V and 2 bases from J, with 12 bases between. Germline values: CDR1 SGHRS, CDR2 YFSETQ. The CDR3 consists of 16 residues. The CDR3, as DNA: TGCGCCAGCAGCTTGAAACAGGGAAAAAACACCGGGGAGCTGTTTTTT. It is translated as CASSLKQGKNTGELFF. Full variable domain (remainder filled in from reference TRBV5-1 and TRBJ2-2): KAGVTQTPRYLIKTRGQQVTLSCSPISGHRSVSWYQQTPGQGLQFLFEYFSETQRNKGNFPGRFSGRQFSNSRSEMNVSTLELGDSALYLCASSLKQGKNTGELFFGEGSRLTVL.

The chain uses TRBV7-9 and TRBJ2-3; D is ambiguous. The ends were cut back, 5 bases at V and 0 bases at J, with 9 bases in the middle. CDR3 length: 14 amino acids. Germline V gene lookup returns CDR1 SEHNR and CDR2 FQNEAQ (reference sequence). The CDR3, as DNA: TGTGCCAGCAGCCCGGTCTTGAGCACAGATACGCAGTATTTT. Its protein product is CASSPVLSTDTQYF.

The rearrangement links TRBV7-9 to TRBJ2-2, with 7 bases lining up with TRBD2. The CDR3 has 13 residues. Losses at the gene ends were 7 bases for V and 6 bases for J; bases not matched to a gene: 5. CDR1 is SEHNR and CDR2 is FQNEAQ in the germline V gene (reference sequence). CDR3: CASNSAGAGELFF. CDR3 nucleotides: TGTGCCAGCAATTCGGCGGGGGCCGGGGAGCTGTTTTTT.

This chain uses TRBV6-5 with TRBJ1-1; 7 bases agree with TRBD1. V was clipped by 2 bases and J by 1 base; unmatched bases: 1. CDR1 MNHEY and CDR2 SVGAGI come from the germline V gene. This CDR3 has 14 amino acids. CDR3 in DNA: TGTGCCAGCAGTTACGGGACAGAGAACACTGAAGCTTTCTTT. Translated: CASSYGTENTEAFF.

J is TRBJ1-3 and V is TRBV27; tentatively, D is TRBD1 (6 bases). CDR1 and CDR2 from the germline V gene are MNHEY and SMNVEV (reference sequence). The CDR3 is made up of 17 amino acids. V was clipped by 5 bases and J by 0 bases, with 17 bases between them. In nucleotides, the CDR3 is TGTGCCAGCAGTCGATTGGGGGGGGCCGCCTCTGGAAACACCATATATTTT. Translated: CASSRLGGAASGNTIYF.

The rearrangement links TRBV5-1 to TRBJ1-3; weak D call: TRBD1 (5 bases). The CDR3 consists of 14 residues. Looked up from germline, CDR1 is SGHRS and CDR2 is YFSETQ. Trimming stripped 4 bases from V and 2 bases from J, with 10 bases between. The CDR3 sequence is CASSVGTAGNTIYF. CDR3 sequence (DNA): TGCGCCAGCAGCGTCGGGACCGCTGGAAACACCATATATTTT.

The chain employs TRBV9 and TRBJ2-7; maybe TRBD2 (6 bases). V gave up 0 bases and J gave up 3 bases, with 13 bases separating them. The CDR3 consists of 15 residues. Per germline, CDR1 SGDLS and CDR2 YYNGEE. The CDR3 protein is CASSVESGPLYEQYF. In DNA form, the CDR3 reads TGTGCCAGCAGCGTAGAGAGCGGGCCCCTCTACGAGCAGTACTTC.

The rearrangement joins TRBV27 to TRBJ2-5; 8 nucleotides match TRBD2. Gene TRBJ2-7 matches the end of the DNA better, so the J call may be wrong. The CDR3 spans 15 residues. Germline V gene sequence: CDR1 MNHEY, CDR2 SMNVEV (reference sequence). The CDR3: CASSLSGLDSYEQYF. In DNA form, the CDR3 reads TGTGCCAGCAGTTTATCGGGACTAGATAGCTACGAGCAGTACTTC.

This rearrangement joins TRBV7-9 to TRBJ2-5, with D hard to call. The CDR3 spans 13 residues. Per the germline V gene, CDR1 is SEHNR and CDR2 is FQNEAQ (reference sequence). Trimming removed 6 bases from V and 2 bases from J, with 10 bases in between. CDR3 residues: CASSSTLQETQYF. As DNA, the CDR3 is TGTGCCAGCAGTTCGACACTTCAAGAGACCCAGTACTTC.

The chain combines TRBV5-4 with TRBJ2-2, with 12 bases lining up with TRBD2. Per germline, CDR1 SGHNT and CDR2 YYREEE (reference sequence). V shed 4 bases and J 8 bases; nucleotides not matched to a gene: 9. The CDR3 consists of 16 residues. The CDR3 is CASSPTSGGTWGELFF. DNA of the CDR3: TGTGCCAGCAGCCCCACTAGCGGGGGGACCTGGGGGGAGCTGTTTTTT.

This CDR3 is CASSVGSGLYNEQFF. The CDR3 nucleotides are TGTGCCAGCAGCGTAGGGAGCGGACTCTACAATGAGCAGTTCTTC. J is TRBJ2-1 and V is TRBV9; D perhaps matches TRBD2 (5 bases). Trimming removed 0 bases from V and 3 bases from J, with 10 bases in between. The CDR3 is 15 amino acids. Germline V gene lookup returns CDR1 SGDLS and CDR2 YYNGEE.

The gene calls are TRBV9 and TRBJ1-3, with 7 bases that match TRBD1. With V trimmed by 3 bases and J by 0 bases, 3 bases remained unmatched. The CDR3 extends over 15 amino acids. Germline V CDR1 and CDR2: SGDLS, YYNGEE. The CDR3 spells CASSGGTDSGNTIYF. DNA for the CDR3: TGTGCCAGCAGCGGAGGGACAGACTCTGGAAACACCATATATTTT. The complete variable domain, with remaining parts taken from reference TRBV9 and TRBJ1-3, reads DSGVTQTPKHLITATGQRVTLRCSPRSGDLSVYWYQQSLDQGLQFLIQYYNGEERAKGNILERFSAQQFPDLHSELNLSSLELGDSALYFCASSGGTDSGNTIYFGEGSWLTVV.

The V gene is TRBV30, the J gene TRBJ1-5; TRBD1 might be the D (6 bases). CDR1 and CDR2 (germline): GTSNPN, SVGIG (reference sequence). The CDR3 loop spans 14 amino acids. V lost 3 bases and J 3 bases, leaving 12 bases between the germline ends. The CDR3, as DNA: TGTGCCTGGAGCCAGACAGGTTACAATCAGCCCCAGCATTTT. This gives the protein CAWSQTGYNQPQHF.

The chain has TRBV9 and TRBJ2-7; D not certain. CDR3 length: 15 residues. CDR1 and CDR2 (germline): SGDLS, YYNGEE. Trimming pared 0 bases from V and 3 bases from J, leaving 13 bases between. The CDR3 DNA is TGTGCCAGCAGCGTAGGAAGCCTGGGGATCTACGAGCAGTACTTC. Translated, it gives CASSVGSLGIYEQYF.

The CDR3 DNA follows: TGTGCCAGCACCGAGGGACAGGGGGCCTACGAGCAGTACTTC. This sequence encodes CASTEGQGAYEQYF. This chain joins TRBV6-6 and TRBJ2-7, with TRBD1 matching over 11 bases. The CDR3 consists of 14 residues. V was pared by 7 bases and J by 2 bases, with 4 bases of the junction left unmatched. CDR1 and CDR2 (germline): MNHNY, SVGAGI (reference sequence).

The gene calls are TRBV6-1 and TRBJ2-3, with TRBD2 matching 14 bases. After removal of 2 bases from V and 3 bases from J, the junction contained 4 bases not matched to a gene. The CDR3 is 17 amino acids. CDR1 and CDR2 from the germline V gene are MNHNS and SASEGT. The CDR3 here is CASSERTSGRITDTQYF. For the CDR3, the DNA is TGTGCCAGCAGTGAACGGACTAGCGGGAGGATAACAGATACGCAGTATTTT.

The J gene is TRBJ2-1, the V gene TRBV10-3; the match to TRBD2 covers 9 bases. The CDR3 consists of 14 residues. V was clipped by 4 bases and J by 8 bases; unmatched bases: 6. The germline CDR1 and CDR2 sequences are ENHRY and SYGVKD. The CDR3 region is CAISVGTSLDEQFF. CDR3 bases: TGTGCCATCAGTGTAGGGACTAGCCTCGATGAGCAGTTCTTC.

This clone appeared once. V usage is TRBV5-6 and J usage is TRBJ1-3, with TRBD1 matching over 9 bases. Trimming cost V 2 bases and J 3 bases; bases outside gene matches: 3. Germline V gene lookup returns CDR1 SGHDT and CDR2 YYEEEE. The CDR3 is 15 amino acids. In DNA, the CDR3 is TGTGCCAGCAGCTTAAAGACAGGGGGTGGAAACACCATATATTTT. Residues: CASSLKTGGGNTIYF.

The genes are TRBV7-2 and TRBJ1-1; no clear D. V was trimmed by 3 bases and J by 1 base, leaving 12 bases between them. The germline gives CDR1 SGHTA, CDR2 FQGNSA. The CDR3 runs 15 residues. The CDR3 bases are TGTGCCAGCAGCTTCATGTTAGGGAGGAACACTGAAGCTTTCTTT. Encoded protein: CASSFMLGRNTEAFF. The full variable domain, completed using reference TRBV7-2 and TRBJ1-1, is GAGVSQSPSNKVTEKGKDVELRCDPISGHTALYWYRQSLGQGLEFLIYFQGNSAPDKSGLPSDRFSAERTGGSVSTLTIQRTQQEDSAVYLCASSFMLGRNTEAFFGQGTRLTVV.

The rearrangement links TRBV7-9 to TRBJ1-1, with TRBD1 matching 9 bases. Germline V gene lookup returns CDR1 SEHNR and CDR2 FQNEAQ (reference sequence). V shed 3 bases, J shed 10 bases, and the junction held 15 bases outside the gene matches. The CDR3 runs to 16 residues. The CDR3 protein is CASSFDAGQGNLGAFF. The CDR3 DNA is TGTGCCAGCAGCTTCGACGCGGGACAGGGTAATTTAGGAGCTTTCTTT. The full variable domain, in which reference TRBV7-9 and TRBJ1-1 provide the parts outside the CDR3, is DTGVSQNPRHKITKRGQNVTFRCDPISEHNRLYWYRQTLGQGPEFLTYFQNEAQLEKSRLLSDRFSAERPKGSFSTLEIQRTEQGDSAMYLCASSFDAGQGNLGAFFGQGTRLTVV.

Concerning this clone: Relative to the germline gene, one junction end is altered; a read error may explain this. This chain joins TRBV6-9 and TRBJ2-7; no reliable D call. This CDR3 is 14 amino acids long. The germline V gene encodes CDR1 MNHGY and CDR2 SVAAGI. CDR3 protein: CASSYYSPLYERYF. CDR3 nucleotides: TGTGCCAGCAGTTACTACAGCCCCCTCTACGAGCGGTACTTC.

V usage is TRBV6-6 and J usage is TRBJ1-4, with 7 bases fitting TRBD1. This CDR3 spans 16 amino acids. Trimming at V came to 5 bases and at J to 0 bases, leaving 6 bases not matched to a gene. The germline V gene encodes CDR1 MNHNY and CDR2 SVGAGI (reference sequence). The CDR3 spells CASSRDRGATNEKLFF. The CDR3 coding sequence is TGTGCCAGCAGTCGGGACAGAGGTGCAACTAATGAAAAACTGTTTTTT.

The chain has TRBV30 and TRBJ1-6; D gene unclear. V was pared by 3 bases and J by 0 bases, with 9 bases between. The germline V gene has CDR1 GTSNPN and CDR2 SVGIG (reference sequence). CDR3 size: 15 residues. The CDR3 is CAWSEESSYNSPLHF. Here the CDR3 DNA reads TGTGCCTGGAGCGAGGAGAGCTCCTATAATTCACCCCTCCACTTT.

The chain uses TRBV19 and TRBJ1-2, with 7 bases matching TRBD1. This CDR3 has 17 amino acids. V lost 6 bases to trimming and J lost 4 bases; unmatched junction nucleotides: 17. Germline CDR1 and CDR2: LNHDA and SQIVND (reference sequence). Written as DNA, the CDR3 is TGTGCCAGTAGCAACTCCTGGGGACCGGGACAGCCCTATGGCTACACCTTC. Protein sequence: CASSNSWGPGQPYGYTF.

The chain employs TRBV28 and TRBJ2-1, with unresolved D. The CDR3 is 11 amino acids. V was shortened by 3 bases and J by 8 bases, with 5 bases between the two germline ends. Germline assignment: CDR1 MDHEN and CDR2 SYDVKM. CDR3 in DNA: TGTGCCAGCAGTTTTGAGTATGAGCAGTTCTTC. Amino acid sequence: CASSFEYEQFF.

The chain combines TRBV27 with TRBJ1-4; D gene unclear. V lost 7 bases and J lost 6, with 18 bases in between. CDR3 length: 15 amino acids. Germline-derived CDR1 and CDR2 are MNHEY and SMNVEV (reference sequence). The CDR3 here is CASMVRASSYEKLFF. The CDR3 nucleotides read TGTGCCAGCATGGTACGCGCATCCTCGTATGAAAAACTGTTTTTT.